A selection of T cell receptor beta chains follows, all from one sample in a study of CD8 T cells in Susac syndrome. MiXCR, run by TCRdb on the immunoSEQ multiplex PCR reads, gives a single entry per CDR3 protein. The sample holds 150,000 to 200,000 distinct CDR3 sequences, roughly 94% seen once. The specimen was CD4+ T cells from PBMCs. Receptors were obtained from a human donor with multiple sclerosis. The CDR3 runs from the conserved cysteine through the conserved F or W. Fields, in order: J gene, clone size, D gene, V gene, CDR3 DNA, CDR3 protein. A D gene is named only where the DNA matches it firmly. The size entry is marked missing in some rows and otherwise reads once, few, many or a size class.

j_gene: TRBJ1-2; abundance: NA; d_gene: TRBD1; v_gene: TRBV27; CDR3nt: TGTGCCAGCGCCGGGGACAGGGCCCCTGGCTACACCTTC; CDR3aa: CASAGDRAPGYTF
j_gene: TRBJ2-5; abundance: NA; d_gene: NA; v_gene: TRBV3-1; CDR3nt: TGTGCCAGCAGCACCCTCGAGACCCAGTACTTC; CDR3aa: CASSTLETQYF
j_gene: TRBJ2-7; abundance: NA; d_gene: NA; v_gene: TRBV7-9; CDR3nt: TGTGCCAGCGTTGGCCGCTCCTACGAGCAGTACTTC; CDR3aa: CASVGRSYEQYF
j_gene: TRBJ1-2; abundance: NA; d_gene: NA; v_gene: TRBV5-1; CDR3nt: TGCGCCAGCAGCTTGGCCTCCGGGACTGCTTATGGCTACACCTTC; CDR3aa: CASSLASGTAYGYTF
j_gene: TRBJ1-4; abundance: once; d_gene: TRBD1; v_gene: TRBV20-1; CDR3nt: TGCAGTGCTAGAGATGGGACAGGGGGTGAAAAACTGTTTTTT; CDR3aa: CSARDGTGGEKLFF
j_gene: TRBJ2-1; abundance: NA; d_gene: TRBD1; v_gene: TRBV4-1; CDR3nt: TGCGCCAGCAGCCAAACAGGGGAGAACGAGCAGTTCTTC; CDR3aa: CASSQTGENEQFF
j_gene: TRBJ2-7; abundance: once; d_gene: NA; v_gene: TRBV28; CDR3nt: TGTGCCAGCATTTCTCAGGGACAGCCTCAGGGGGGCCACTACGAGCAGTACTTC; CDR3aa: CASISQGQPQGGHYEQYF
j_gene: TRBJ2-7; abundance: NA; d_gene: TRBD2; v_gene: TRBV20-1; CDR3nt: TGCAGTGCTGGAGGAGGACTAGCGGGAACCTACGAGCAGTACTTC; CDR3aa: CSAGGGLAGTYEQYF
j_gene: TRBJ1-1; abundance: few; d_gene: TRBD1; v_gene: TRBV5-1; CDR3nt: TGTGCCAGCTCACTACAGGGGGCGGACACTGAAGCTTTCTTT; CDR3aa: CASSLQGADTEAFF
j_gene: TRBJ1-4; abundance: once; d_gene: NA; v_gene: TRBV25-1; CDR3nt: TGTGCCAGCTCCTCCTCGTTTGGAAAACTGTTTTTT; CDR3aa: CASSSSFGKLFF
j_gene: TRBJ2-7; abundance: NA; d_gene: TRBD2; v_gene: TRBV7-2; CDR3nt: TGTGCCAGCAGCTTAGTATTGGCTAGCGGGAGTCTCCACGAGCAGTACTTC; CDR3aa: CASSLVLASGSLHEQYF
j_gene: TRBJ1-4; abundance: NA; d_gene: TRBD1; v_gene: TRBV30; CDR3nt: TGTGCCTGGAGTGAAACAGGGGGAGAAAAACTGTTTTTT; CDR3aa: CAWSETGGEKLFF
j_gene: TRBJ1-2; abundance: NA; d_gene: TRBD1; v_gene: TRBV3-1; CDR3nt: TGTGCCAGCAGCCAAGGAAATACTAACAGGGGAAATGGCTACACCTTC; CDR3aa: CASSQGNTNRGNGYTF
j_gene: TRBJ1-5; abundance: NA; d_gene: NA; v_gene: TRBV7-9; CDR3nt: TGTGCCAGCAGCTTGGGGGAGGGGAGCAATCAGCCCCAGCATTTT; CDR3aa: CASSLGEGSNQPQHF
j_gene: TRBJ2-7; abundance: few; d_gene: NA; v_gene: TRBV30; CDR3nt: TGTGCCTGGACCCGAGTCACTCCCTACGAGCAGTACTTC; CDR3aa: CAWTRVTPYEQYF
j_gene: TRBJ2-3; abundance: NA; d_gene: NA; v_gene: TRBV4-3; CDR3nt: TGCGCCAGCAGCCAACGGGGGGCCGATACGCAGTATTTT; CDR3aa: CASSQRGADTQYF
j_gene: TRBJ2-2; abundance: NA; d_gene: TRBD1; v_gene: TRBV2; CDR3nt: TGTGCCAGCAGTGAACAGGGGGTGCCGAACACCGGGGAGCTGTTTTTT; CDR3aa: CASSEQGVPNTGELFF
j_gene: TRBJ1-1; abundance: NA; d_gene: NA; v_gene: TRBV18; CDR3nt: TGTGCCAGCTCACTGCAGGCTAACACTGAAGCTTTCTTT; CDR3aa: CASSLQANTEAFF
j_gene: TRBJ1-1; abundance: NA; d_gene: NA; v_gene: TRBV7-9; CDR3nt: TGTGCCAGCACCACCCCGTCGGGGAGGAACACTGAAGCTTTCTTT; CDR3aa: CASTTPSGRNTEAFF
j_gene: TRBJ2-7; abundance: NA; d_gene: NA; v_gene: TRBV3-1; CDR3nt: TGTGCCAGCAGCCAATTCCCAGGGTCTGCCTACGAGCAGTACTTC; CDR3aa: CASSQFPGSAYEQYF
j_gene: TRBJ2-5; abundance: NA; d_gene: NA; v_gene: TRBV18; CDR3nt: TGTGCCAGCTCACCACGGGTAAACCAAGAGACCCAGTACTTC; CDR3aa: CASSPRVNQETQYF
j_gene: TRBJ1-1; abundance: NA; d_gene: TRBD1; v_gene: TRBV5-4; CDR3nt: TGTGCCAGCAGCAGGACTCCCGGGACAGGGGATGAAGCTTTCTTT; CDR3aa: CASSRTPGTGDEAFF
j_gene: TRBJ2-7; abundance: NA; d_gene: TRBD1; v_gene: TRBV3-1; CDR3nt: TGTGCCAGCAGCCACGGGACAGTCTCCTACGAGCAGTACTTC; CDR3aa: CASSHGTVSYEQYF
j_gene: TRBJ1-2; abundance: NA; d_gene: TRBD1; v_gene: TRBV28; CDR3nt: TGTGCCAGCAGCTCTCACGACAGGGTGGAGCATGGCTACACCTTC; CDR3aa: CASSSHDRVEHGYTF
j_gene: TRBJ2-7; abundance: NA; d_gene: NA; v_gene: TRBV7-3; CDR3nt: TGTGCCAGCAGCCCCACAGGATCTTCCTACGAGCAGTACTTC; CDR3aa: CASSPTGSSYEQYF
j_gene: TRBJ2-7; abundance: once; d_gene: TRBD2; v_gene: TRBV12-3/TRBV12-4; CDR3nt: TGTGCCAGCAGTGGACCGGGACTAGCAACCGAGCAGTACTTC; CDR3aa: CASSGPGLATEQYF
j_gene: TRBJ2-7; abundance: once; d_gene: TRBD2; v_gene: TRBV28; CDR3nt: TGTGCCAGCAGTCCACTCCGTAGACTAGCCGGGTACGAGCAGTACTTC; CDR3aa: CASSPLRRLAGYEQYF
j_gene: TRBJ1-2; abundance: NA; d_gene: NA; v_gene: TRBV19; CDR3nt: TGTGCCAGTAGTCATACGGATAACTATGGCTACACCTTC; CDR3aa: CASSHTDNYGYTF
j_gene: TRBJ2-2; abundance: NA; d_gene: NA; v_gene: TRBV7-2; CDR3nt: TGTGCCAGCCGGTCCGATAGCGGCAGGGGCGGGGAGCTGTTTTTT; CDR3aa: CASRSDSGRGGELFF
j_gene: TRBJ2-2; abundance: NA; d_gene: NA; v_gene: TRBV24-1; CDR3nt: TGTGCCACCAGTTCTCCGGGGCGCACCGGGGAGCTGTTTTTT; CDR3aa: CATSSPGRTGELFF
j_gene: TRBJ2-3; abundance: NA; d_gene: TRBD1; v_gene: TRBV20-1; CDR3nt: TGCAGTGCCGCTAATCCGGGACAGTCTCCAGATACGCAGTATTTT; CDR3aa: CSAANPGQSPDTQYF
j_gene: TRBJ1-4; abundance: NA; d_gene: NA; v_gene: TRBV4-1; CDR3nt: TGCGCCAGCAGCCATAAAAGGGGCGCGGGTAATGAAAAACTGTTTTTT; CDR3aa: CASSHKRGAGNEKLFF
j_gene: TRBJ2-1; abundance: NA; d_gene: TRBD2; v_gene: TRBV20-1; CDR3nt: TGCAGTGCTAGGAGAACTAGCGGGACTACCTCCTACAATGAGCAGTTCTTC; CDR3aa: CSARRTSGTTSYNEQFF
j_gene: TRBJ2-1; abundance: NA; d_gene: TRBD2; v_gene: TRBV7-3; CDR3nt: TGTGCCAGCAGCTTAGGACTAGCGGGCCTCGATGAGCAGTTCTTC; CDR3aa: CASSLGLAGLDEQFF
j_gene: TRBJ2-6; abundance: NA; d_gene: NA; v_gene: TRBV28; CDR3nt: TGTGCCAGCAGTTCGGTAGGGGGGTTTCATTGGGCCAACGTCCTGACTTTC; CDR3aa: CASSSVGGFHWANVLTF
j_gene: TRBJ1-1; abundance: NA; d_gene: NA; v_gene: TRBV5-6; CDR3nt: TGTGCCACAGGGCGTCCGGCGATAACCGAAGCTTTCTTT; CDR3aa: CATGRPAITEAFF
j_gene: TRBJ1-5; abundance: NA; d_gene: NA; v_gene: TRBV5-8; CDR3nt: TGTGCCAGCAGCCTCGATCCATTAAATCAGCCCCAGCATTTT; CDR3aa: CASSLDPLNQPQHF
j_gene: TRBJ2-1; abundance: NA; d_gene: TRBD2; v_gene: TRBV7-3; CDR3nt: TGTGCCAGCAGCTCTCCGACTAGCGGGAGGTACAATGAGCAGTTCTTC; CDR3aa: CASSSPTSGRYNEQFF
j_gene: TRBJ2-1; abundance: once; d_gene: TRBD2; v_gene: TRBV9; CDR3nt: TGTGCCAGCAGCGTTGCTAGCGGGATTTTGAATGAGCAGTTCTTC; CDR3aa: CASSVASGILNEQFF
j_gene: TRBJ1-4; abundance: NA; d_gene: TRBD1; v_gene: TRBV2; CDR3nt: TGTGCCAGCAGTCCCCCGGGACAGATAAATGAAAAACTGTTTTTT; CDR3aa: CASSPPGQINEKLFF
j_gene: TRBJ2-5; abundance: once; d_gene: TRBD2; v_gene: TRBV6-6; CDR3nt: TGTGCCAGCAGTTACTCTAGCGGGGAAGAGACCCAGTACTTC; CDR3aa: CASSYSSGEETQYF
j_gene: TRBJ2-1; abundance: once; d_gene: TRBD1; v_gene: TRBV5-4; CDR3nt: TGTGCCAGCAGCCCTACAGGGGGCCCCTACAATGAGCAGTTCTTC; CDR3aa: CASSPTGGPYNEQFF
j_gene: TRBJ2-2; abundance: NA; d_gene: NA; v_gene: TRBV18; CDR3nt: TGTGCCAGCTCTGCAAGCCCATACACCGGGGAGCTGTTTTTT; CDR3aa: CASSASPYTGELFF
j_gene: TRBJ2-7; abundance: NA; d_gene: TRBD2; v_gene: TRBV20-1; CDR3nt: TGCAGTGCTAGAGATTTCCGGCTAGCGGCCTACGAGCAGTACTTC; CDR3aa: CSARDFRLAAYEQYF
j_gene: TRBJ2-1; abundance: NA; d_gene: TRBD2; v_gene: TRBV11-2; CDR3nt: TGTGCCAGCAGCTTAGGTAGCCTAGCGGGATGGAGCAATGAGCAGTTCTTC; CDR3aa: CASSLGSLAGWSNEQFF
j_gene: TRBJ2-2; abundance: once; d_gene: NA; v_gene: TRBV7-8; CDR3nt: TGTGCCAGCAGCTTTGGGGCCGGGGAGCTGTTTTTT; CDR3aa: CASSFGAGELFF
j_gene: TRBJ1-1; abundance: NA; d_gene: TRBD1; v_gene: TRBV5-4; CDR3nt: TGTGCCAGCAGCACGGACAGGGAGACTGAAGCTTTCTTT; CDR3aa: CASSTDRETEAFF
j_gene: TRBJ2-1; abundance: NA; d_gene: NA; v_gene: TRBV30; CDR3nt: TGTGCCTGGAGTGTGCTGTGGACGGTCAGCTCCTACAATGAGCAGTTCTTC; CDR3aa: CAWSVLWTVSSYNEQFF
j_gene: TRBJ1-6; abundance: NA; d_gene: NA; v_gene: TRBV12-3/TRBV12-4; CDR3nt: TGTGCCAGCAGCATTGGGGTTAAGGCTTCACCCCTCCACTTT; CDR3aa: CASSIGVKASPLHF
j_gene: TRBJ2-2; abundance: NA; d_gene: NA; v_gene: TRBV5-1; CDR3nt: TGCGCCAGCAAGGTTCCGGGACAAATCCAGGCCGGGGAGCTGTTTTTT; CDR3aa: CASKVPGQIQAGELFF